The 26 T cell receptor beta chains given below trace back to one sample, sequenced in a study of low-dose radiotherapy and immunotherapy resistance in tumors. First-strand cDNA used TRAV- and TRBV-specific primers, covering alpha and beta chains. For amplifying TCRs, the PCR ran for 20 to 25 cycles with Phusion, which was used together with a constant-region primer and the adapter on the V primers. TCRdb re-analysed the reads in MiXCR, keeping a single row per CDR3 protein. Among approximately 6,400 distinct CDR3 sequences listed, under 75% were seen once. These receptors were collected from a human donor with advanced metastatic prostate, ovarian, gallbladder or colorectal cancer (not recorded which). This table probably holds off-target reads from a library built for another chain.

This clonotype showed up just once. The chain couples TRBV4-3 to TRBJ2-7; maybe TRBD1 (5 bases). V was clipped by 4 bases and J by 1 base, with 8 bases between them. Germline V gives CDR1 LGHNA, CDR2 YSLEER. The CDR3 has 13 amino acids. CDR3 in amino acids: CASSPSGSYEQYF. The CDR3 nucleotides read TGCGCCAGCAGCCCTTCAGGGTCCTACGAGCAGTACTTC.

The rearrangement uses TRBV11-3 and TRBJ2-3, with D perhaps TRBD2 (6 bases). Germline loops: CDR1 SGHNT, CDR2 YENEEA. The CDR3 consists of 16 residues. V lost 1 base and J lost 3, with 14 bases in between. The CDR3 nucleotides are TGTGCCAGCAGCTTAGGGTTCAGGGAGGAAACAGATACGCAGTATTTT. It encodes CASSLGFREETDTQYF.

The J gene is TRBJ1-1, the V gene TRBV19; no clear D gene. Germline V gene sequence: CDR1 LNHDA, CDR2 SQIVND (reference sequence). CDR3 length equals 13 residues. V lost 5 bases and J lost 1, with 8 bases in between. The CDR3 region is CASSFTPNTEAFF. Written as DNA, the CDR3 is TGTGCCAGTAGTTTTACACCGAACACTGAAGCTTTCTTT.

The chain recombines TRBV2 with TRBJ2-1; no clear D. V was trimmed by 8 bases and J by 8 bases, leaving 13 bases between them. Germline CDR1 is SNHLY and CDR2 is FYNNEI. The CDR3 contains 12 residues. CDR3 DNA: TGTGCCAGCTTAGAGCGTGGGCATGAGCAGTTCTTC. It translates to CASLERGHEQFF.

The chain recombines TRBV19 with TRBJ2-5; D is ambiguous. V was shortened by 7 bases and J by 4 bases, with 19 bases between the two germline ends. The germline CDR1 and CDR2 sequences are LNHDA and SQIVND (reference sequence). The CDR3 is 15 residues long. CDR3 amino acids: CASTLRLATGETQYF. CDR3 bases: TGTGCCAGTACCCTCAGGTTGGCCACCGGAGAGACCCAGTACTTC.

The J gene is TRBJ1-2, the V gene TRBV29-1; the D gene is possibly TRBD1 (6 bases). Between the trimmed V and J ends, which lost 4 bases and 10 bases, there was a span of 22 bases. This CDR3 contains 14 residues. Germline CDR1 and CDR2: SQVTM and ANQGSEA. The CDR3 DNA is TGCAGCGTTGGCCTGGCCCTCCACAGGGAGGACTACACCTTC. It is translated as CSVGLALHREDYTF.

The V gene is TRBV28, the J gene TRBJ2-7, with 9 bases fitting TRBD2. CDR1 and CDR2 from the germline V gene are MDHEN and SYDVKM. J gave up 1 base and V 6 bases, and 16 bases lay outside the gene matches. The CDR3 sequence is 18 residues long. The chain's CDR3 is CASSRHRLAGPPSYEQYF. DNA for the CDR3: TGTGCCAGCAGCCGCCATCGGCTAGCGGGGCCCCCTTCCTACGAGCAGTACTTC. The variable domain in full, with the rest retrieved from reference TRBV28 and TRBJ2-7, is DVKVTQSSRYLVKRTGEKVFLECVQDMDHENMFWYRQDPGLGLRLIYFSYDVKMKEKGDIPEGYSVSREKKERFSLILESASTNQTSMYLCASSRHRLAGPPSYEQYFGPGTRLTVT.

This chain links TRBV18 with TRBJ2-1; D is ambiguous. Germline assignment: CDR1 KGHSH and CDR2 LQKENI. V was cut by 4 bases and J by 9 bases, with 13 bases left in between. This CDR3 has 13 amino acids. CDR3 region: CASSLLGHPEQFF. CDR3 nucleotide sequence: TGTGCCAGCTCACTTCTAGGTCACCCTGAGCAGTTCTTC.

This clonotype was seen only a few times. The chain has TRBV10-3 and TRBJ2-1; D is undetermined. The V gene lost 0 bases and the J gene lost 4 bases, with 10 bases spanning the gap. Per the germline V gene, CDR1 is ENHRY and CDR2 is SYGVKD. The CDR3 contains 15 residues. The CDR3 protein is CAISESAAWYNEQFF. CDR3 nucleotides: TGTGCCATCAGTGAGTCGGCCGCCTGGTACAATGAGCAGTTCTTC.

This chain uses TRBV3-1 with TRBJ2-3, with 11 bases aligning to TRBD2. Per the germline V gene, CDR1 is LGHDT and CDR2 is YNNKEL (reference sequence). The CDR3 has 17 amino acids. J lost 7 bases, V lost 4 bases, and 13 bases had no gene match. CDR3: CASSRFSLAGGLNTQYF. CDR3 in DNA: TGTGCCAGCAGCCGCTTCTCCCTAGCGGGGGGCCTGAATACGCAGTATTTT.

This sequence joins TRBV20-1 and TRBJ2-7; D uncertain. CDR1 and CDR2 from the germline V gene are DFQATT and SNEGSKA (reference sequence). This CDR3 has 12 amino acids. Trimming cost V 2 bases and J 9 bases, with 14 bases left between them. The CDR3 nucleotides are TGCAGTGCTAGATTCGCCTCTTTAGGGCAGTACTTC. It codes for CSARFASLGQYF.

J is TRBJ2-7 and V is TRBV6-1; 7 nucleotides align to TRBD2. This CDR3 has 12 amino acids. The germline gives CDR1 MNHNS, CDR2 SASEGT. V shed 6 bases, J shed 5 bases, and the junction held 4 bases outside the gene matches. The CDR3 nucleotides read TGTGCCAGCAGACGGGGGGTCAACGAGCAGTACTTC. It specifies CASRRGVNEQYF.

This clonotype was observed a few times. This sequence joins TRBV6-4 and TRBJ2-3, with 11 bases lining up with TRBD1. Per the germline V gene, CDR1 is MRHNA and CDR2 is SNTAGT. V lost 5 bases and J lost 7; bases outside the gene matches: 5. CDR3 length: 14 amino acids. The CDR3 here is CASSTGTGGHTQYF. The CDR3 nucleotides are TGTGCCAGCAGTACCGGGACAGGGGGACATACGCAGTATTTT.

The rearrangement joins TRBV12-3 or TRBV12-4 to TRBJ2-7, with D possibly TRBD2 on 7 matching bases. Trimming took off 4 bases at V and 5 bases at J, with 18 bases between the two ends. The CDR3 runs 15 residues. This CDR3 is CASSWRGGRANEQYF. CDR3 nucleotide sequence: TGTGCCAGCAGTTGGAGGGGGGGCCGGGCGAACGAGCAGTACTTC.

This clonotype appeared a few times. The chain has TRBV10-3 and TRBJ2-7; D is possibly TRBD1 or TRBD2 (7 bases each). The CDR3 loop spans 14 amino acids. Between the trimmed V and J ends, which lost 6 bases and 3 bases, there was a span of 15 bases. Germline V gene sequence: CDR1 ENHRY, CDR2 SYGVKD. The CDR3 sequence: CAIRGEGQNYEQYF. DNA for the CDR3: TGTGCCATCAGGGGGGAGGGACAGAACTACGAGCAGTACTTC.

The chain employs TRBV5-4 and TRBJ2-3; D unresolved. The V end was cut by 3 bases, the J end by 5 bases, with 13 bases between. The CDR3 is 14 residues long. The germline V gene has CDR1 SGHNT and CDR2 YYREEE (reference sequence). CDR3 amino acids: CASSSRWAGDTQYF. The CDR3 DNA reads TGTGCCAGCAGCTCCCGGTGGGCTGGAGATACGCAGTATTTT.

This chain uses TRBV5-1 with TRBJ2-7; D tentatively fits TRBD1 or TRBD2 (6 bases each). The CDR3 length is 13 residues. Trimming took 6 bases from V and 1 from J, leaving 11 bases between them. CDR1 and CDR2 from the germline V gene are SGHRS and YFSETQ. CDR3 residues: CASKKGGSYEQYF. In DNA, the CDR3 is TGCGCCAGCAAAAAGGGGGGATCCTACGAGCAGTACTTC.

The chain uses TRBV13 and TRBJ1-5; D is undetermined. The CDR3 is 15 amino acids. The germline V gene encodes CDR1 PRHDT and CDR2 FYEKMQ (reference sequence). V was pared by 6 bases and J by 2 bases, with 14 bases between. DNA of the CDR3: TGTGCCAGCAGTGAAAATGGGCAGCGCAATCAGCCCCAGCATTTT. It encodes CASSENGQRNQPQHF.

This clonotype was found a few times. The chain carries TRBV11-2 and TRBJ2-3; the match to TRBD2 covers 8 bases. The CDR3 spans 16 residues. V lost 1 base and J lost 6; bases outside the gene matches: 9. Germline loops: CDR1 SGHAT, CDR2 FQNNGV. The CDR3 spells CASSLGSGARFDTQYF. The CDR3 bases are TGTGCCAGCAGCTTAGGTAGCGGGGCCCGGTTTGATACGCAGTATTTT.

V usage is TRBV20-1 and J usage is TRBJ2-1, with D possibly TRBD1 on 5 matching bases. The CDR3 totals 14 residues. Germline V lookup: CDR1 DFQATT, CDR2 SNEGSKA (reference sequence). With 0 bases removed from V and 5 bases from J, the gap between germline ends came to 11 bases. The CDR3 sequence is CSARDLIQDNEQFF. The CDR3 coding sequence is TGCAGTGCTAGAGATTTAATACAGGACAATGAGCAGTTCTTC.

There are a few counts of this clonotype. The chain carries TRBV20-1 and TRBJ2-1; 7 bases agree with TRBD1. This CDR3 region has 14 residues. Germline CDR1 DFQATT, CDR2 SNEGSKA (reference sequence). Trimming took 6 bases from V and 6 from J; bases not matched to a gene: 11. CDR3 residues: CSAPPTGLLNEQFF. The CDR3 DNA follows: TGCAGTGCGCCCCCGACAGGGCTCCTCAATGAGCAGTTCTTC.

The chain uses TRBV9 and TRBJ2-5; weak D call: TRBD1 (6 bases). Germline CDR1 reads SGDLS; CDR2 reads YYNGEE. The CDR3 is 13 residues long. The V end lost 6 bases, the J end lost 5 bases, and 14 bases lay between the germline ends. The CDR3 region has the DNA TGTGCCAGCAACAGTGGACAGTGGGAGACCCAGTACTTC. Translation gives CASNSGQWETQYF. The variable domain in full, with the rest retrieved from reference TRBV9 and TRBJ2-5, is DSGVTQTPKHLITATGQRVTLRCSPRSGDLSVYWYQQSLDQGLQFLIQYYNGEERAKGNILERFSAQQFPDLHSELNLSSLELGDSALYFCASNSGQWETQYFGPGTRLLVL.

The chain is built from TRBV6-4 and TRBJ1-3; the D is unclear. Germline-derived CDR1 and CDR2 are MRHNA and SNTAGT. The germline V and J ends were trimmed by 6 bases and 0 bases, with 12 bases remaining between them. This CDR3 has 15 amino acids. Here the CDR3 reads CASRSDTTSGNTIYF. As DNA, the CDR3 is TGTGCCAGCAGGTCCGACACGACCTCTGGAAACACCATATATTTT.

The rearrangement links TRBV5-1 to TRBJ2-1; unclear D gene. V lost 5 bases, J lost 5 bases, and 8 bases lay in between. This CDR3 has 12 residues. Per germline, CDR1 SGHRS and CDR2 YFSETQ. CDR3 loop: CASRGTDNEQFF. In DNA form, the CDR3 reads TGCGCCAGCAGAGGAACCGACAATGAGCAGTTCTTC.

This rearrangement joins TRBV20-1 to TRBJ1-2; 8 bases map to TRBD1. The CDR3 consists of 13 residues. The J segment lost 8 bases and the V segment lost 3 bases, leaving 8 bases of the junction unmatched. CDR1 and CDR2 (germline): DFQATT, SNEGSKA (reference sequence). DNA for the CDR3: TGCAGTGCTAGTGTCGCAGGGGGCGAGGGCTACACCTTC. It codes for CSASVAGGEGYTF.

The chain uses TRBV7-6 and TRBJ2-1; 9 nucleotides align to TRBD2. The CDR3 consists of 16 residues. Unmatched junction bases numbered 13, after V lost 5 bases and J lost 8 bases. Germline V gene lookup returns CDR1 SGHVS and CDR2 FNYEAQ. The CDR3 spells CASSRDAGTSRDEQFF. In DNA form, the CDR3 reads TGTGCCAGCAGCCGCGACGCCGGGACTAGCAGGGATGAGCAGTTCTTC.